The rows below give T cell receptor beta chains drawn from one sample of a study of lymphopenia after photon versus proton radiotherapy. The protocol was immunoSEQ multiplex PCR, while the TCRdb copy is restricted to in-frame clones and leaves out a portion. The table has around 59,000 clones, 84% seen once. Sequencing used peripheral blood, obtained from a patient treated with proton-based radiotherapy. Receptor source: a man aged 55 to 70 with pancreatic cancer. Each CDR3 is given with its conserved first and last residue. A D gene is named only where the DNA matches it firmly. Clone size appears in some rows only: once, few, many, or a class for an expanded clone.

d_gene	j_gene	v_gene	abundance	CDR3aa	CDR3nt
-	TRBJ1-3	TRBV6-1	once	CASLTAYSGNTIYF	TGTGCCAGCCTCACGGCCTACTCTGGAAACACCATATATTTT
TRBD2	TRBJ2-7	TRBV2	-	CASKDGGSGRFFSGDF	TGTGCCAGCAAGGACGGGGGTAGCGGGAGGTTTTTCAGCGGTGATTTC
-	TRBJ2-7	TRBV2	-	CASSGLAPSSYEQYF	TGTGCCAGCAGTGGGCTAGCGCCAAGCTCCTACGAGCAGTACTTC
TRBD1	TRBJ1-6	TRBV19	-	CASRPGQGSPLHF	TGTGCCAGTAGACCGGGACAGGGCTCACCCCTCCACTTT
-	TRBJ1-1	TRBV5-5	-	CASSSLGTLPPTEAFF	TGTGCCAGCAGCAGCCTCGGGACTCTCCCCCCCACTGAAGCTTTCTTT
TRBD1	TRBJ2-7	TRBV4-3	-	CASSQKPGQGYEQYF	TGCGCCAGCAGCCAAAAGCCGGGACAGGGTTACGAGCAGTACTTC
TRBD2	TRBJ2-6	TRBV11-3	-	CASSFGGAGANVLTF	TGTGCCAGCAGCTTCGGGGGGGCTGGGGCCAACGTCCTGACTTTC
-	TRBJ1-1	TRBV30	-	CAWRAARNTEAFF	TGTGCCTGGCGCGCTGCTCGGAACACTGAAGCTTTCTTT
-	TRBJ2-1	TRBV7-9	-	CASSLGGGFHNEQFF	TGTGCCAGCAGCTTAGGTGGGGGCTTCCACAATGAGCAGTTCTTC
-	TRBJ2-7	TRBV6-1	-	CASRQGIYEQYF	TGTGCCAGCAGGCAGGGGATATACGAGCAGTACTTC
TRBD1	TRBJ2-3	TRBV19	-	CASSLGQGSTDTQYF	TGTGCCAGTAGTCTAGGACAGGGTAGCACAGATACGCAGTATTTT
TRBD2	TRBJ2-3	TRBV28	-	CASSPLAGGRGHTDTQYF	TGTGCCAGCAGCCCACTAGCGGGAGGTAGGGGCCACACAGATACGCAGTATTTT
-	TRBJ2-3	TRBV11-3	-	CASSLRTSRVADTQYF	TGTGCCAGCAGCTTAAGAACTAGCAGGGTCGCAGATACGCAGTATTTT
-	TRBJ2-7	TRBV27	-	CASKSGQNTYEQYF	TGTGCCAGCAAATCGGGGCAGAACACCTACGAGCAGTACTTC
-	TRBJ1-1	TRBV30	-	CAWSVLGSNTEAFF	TGTGCCTGGAGTGTACTCGGGAGTAACACTGAAGCTTTCTTT
-	TRBJ2-3	TRBV6-1	once	CASREAASTDTQYF	TGTGCCAGCAGGGAGGCAGCTAGCACAGATACGCAGTATTTT
TRBD1	TRBJ1-5	TRBV5-4	-	CASSSGTANNQPQHF	TGTGCCAGCAGCTCCGGGACAGCCAACAATCAGCCCCAGCATTTT
-	TRBJ2-2	TRBV7-9	-	CASSLAGATGELFF	TGTGCCAGCAGCTTAGCAGGGGCGACCGGGGAGCTGTTTTTT
-	TRBJ1-1	TRBV5-1	once	CASSLAADSPAAEAFF	TGCGCCAGCAGCTTGGCCGCCGACTCTCCGGCGGCGGAAGCTTTCTTT
TRBD2	TRBJ2-7	TRBV18	-	CASSTLPRNGGSHEQYF	TGTGCCAGCTCAACACTACCACGTAACGGGGGGAGCCACGAGCAGTACTTC
-	TRBJ1-1	TRBV29-1	-	CSVDVGRNTEAFF	TGCAGCGTTGATGTAGGGAGAAACACTGAAGCTTTCTTT
TRBD2	TRBJ2-1	TRBV4-2	-	CASSQDVGTTTYNEQFF	TGTGCCAGCAGCCAAGATGTCGGGACTACTACCTACAATGAGCAGTTCTTC
-	TRBJ2-3	TRBV6-6	-	CASRRARTTDTQYF	TGTGCCAGCAGGCGGGCCCGAACCACAGATACGCAGTATTTT
-	TRBJ2-5	TRBV15	-	CATSRGGATPRRETQYF	TGTGCCACCAGCAGAGGGGGCGCGACCCCCCGTCGGGAGACCCAGTACTTC
-	TRBJ2-3	TRBV9	once	CASSALQTSTDTQYF	TGTGCCAGCAGCGCGTTACAGACTAGCACAGATACGCAGTATTTT
-	TRBJ2-7	TRBV5-1	-	CASSSTGTLGSEQYF	TGCGCCAGCAGCTCAACCGGGACACTGGGCTCCGAGCAGTACTTC
TRBD2	TRBJ2-1	TRBV5-1	once	CASSLEGLAGREQFF	TGCGCCAGCAGCTTGGAGGGACTAGCGGGACGTGAGCAGTTCTTC
TRBD2	TRBJ2-7	TRBV19	-	CASSIAGTSGSVSYEQYF	TGTGCCAGTAGTATAGCGGGGACTAGCGGGAGTGTCTCCTACGAGCAGTACTTC
TRBD1	TRBJ2-3	TRBV27	-	CASRRGTGGSSDTQYF	TGTGCCAGCAGACGCGGGACAGGGGGCTCTTCAGATACGCAGTATTTT
TRBD1	TRBJ1-5	TRBV28	-	CASKTDRGNQPQHF	TGTGCCAGCAAGACCGACAGGGGTAATCAGCCCCAGCATTTT
-	TRBJ2-1	TRBV5-4	few	CASSSRQPEQFF	TGTGCCAGCAGCTCTCGGCAGCCTGAGCAGTTCTTC
-	TRBJ2-2	TRBV10-1	-	CASSFWTGELFF	TGCGCCAGCAGTTTCTGGACCGGGGAGCTGTTTTTT
-	TRBJ1-4	TRBV18	-	CASSLDSNEKLFF	TGTGCCAGCTCCCTCGATTCTAATGAAAAACTGTTTTTT
TRBD2	TRBJ2-2	TRBV5-1	-	CASSFQREVAGELFF	TGCGCCAGCAGCTTCCAGCGGGAGGTGGCCGGGGAGCTGTTTTTT
TRBD1	TRBJ2-5	TRBV11-2	-	CASLKRGVRGETQYF	TGTGCCAGCCTCAAACGTGGGGTCAGGGGGGAGACCCAGTACTTC
-	TRBJ1-1	TRBV30	-	CAWIPYFTEAFF	TGTGCCTGGATCCCCTATTTCACTGAAGCTTTCTTT
TRBD2	TRBJ2-3	TRBV19	-	CASTTSGGRADTQYF	TGTGCCAGTACCACTAGCGGGGGACGGGCAGATACGCAGTATTTT
-	TRBJ1-2	TRBV28	-	CASRGGSVYGYTF	TGTGCCAGCAGGGGGGGGAGTGTCTATGGCTACACCTTC
-	TRBJ2-7	TRBV4-1	-	CASSQESRGLYEQYF	TGCGCCAGCAGCCAAGAGAGTAGGGGGTTATACGAGCAGTACTTC
-	TRBJ2-6	TRBV6-4	few	CASSDSINVGLSGANVLTF	TGTGCCAGCAGTGACTCGATAAACGTAGGTCTCTCTGGGGCCAACGTCCTGACTTTC
TRBD2	TRBJ2-1	TRBV2	-	CASSVGLAGGEQFF	TGTGCCAGCAGTGTCGGACTAGCGGGCGGGGAGCAGTTCTTC
-	TRBJ2-7	TRBV5-1	-	CASSLDSLLGYEQYF	TGCGCCAGCAGCTTGGATTCCCTATTAGGCTACGAGCAGTACTTC
TRBD2	TRBJ2-7	TRBV4-2	-	CASSQEIGGGPYEQYF	TGTGCCAGCAGCCAAGAGATTGGCGGGGGACCCTACGAGCAGTACTTC
-	TRBJ1-2	TRBV20-1	few	CSAPTDYGYTF	TGCAGTGCTCCGACAGACTATGGCTACACCTTC
-	TRBJ1-1	TRBV11-3	-	CASSLPGNTEAFF	TGTGCCAGCAGCTTACCAGGGAACACTGAAGCTTTCTTT
TRBD2	TRBJ2-1	TRBV6-4	once	CASSDEGTSGEQFF	TGTGCCAGCAGTGACGAGGGGACTAGCGGGGAGCAGTTCTTC
TRBD1	TRBJ1-1	TRBV29-1	-	CSVGGQPNTEAFF	TGCAGCGTCGGGGGACAGCCGAACACTGAAGCTTTCTTT
-	TRBJ2-1	TRBV11-2	-	CASSQTRRYNEQFF	TGTGCCAGCAGCCAGACAAGGAGATACAATGAGCAGTTCTTC
-	TRBJ2-3	TRBV7-9	large	CASSPPGDTQYF	TGTGCCAGCAGCCCCCCAGGAGATACGCAGTATTTT
TRBD1	TRBJ2-1	TRBV6-4	-	CASSETGWEEQFF	TGTGCCAGCAGCGAGACAGGGTGGGAGGAGCAGTTCTTC
-	TRBJ2-7	TRBV5-6	-	CASSLTTYSYEQYF	TGTGCCAGCAGCCTGACGACGTACTCCTACGAGCAGTACTTC